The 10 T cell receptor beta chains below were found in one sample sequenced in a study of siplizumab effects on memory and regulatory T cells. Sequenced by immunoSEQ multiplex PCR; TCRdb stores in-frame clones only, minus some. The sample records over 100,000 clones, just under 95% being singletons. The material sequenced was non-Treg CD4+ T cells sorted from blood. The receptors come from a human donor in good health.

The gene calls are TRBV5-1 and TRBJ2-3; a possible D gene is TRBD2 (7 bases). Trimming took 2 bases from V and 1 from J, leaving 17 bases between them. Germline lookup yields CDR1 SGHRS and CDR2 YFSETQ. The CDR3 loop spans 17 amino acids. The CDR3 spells CASSLQPRGGGTDTQYF. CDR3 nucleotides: TGCGCCAGCAGCTTACAACCCAGGGGAGGGGGCACAGATACGCAGTATTTT.

The CDR3 is CASSPGEETQYF. As DNA, the CDR3 is TGTGCCAGCAGCCCGGGGGAAGAGACCCAGTACTTC. V is TRBV5-8 and J is TRBJ2-5; maybe TRBD2 (6 bases). Trimming took off 4 bases at V and 3 bases at J, with 7 bases between the two ends. The CDR3 sequence is 12 residues long. Germline CDR1 and CDR2: SGHTS and YDEGEE.

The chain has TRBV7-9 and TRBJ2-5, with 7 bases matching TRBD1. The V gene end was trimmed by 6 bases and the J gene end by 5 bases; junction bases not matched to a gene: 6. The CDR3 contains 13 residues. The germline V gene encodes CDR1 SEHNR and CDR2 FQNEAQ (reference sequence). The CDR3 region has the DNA TGTGCCAGCAGGGACAGGTCCCGGGAGACCCAGTACTTC. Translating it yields CASRDRSRETQYF.

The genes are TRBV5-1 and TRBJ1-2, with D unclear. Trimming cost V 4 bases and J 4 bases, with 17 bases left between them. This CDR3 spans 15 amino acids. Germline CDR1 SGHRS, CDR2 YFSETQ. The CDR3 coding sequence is TGCGCCAGCAGCAGGGTAACTGGTGAGCCCTATGGCTACACCTTC. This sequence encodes CASSRVTGEPYGYTF.

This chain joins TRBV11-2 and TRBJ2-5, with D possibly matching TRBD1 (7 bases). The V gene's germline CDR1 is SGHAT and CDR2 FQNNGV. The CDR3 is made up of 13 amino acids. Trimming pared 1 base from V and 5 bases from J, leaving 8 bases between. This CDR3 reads CASSLAGGETQYF. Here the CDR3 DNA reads TGTGCCAGCAGCTTAGCAGGGGGGGAGACCCAGTACTTC.

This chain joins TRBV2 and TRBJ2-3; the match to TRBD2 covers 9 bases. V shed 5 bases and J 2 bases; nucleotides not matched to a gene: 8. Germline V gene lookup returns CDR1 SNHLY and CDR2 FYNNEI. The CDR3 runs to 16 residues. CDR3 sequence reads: CASSSNSGGLTDTQYF. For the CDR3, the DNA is TGTGCCAGCAGTTCCAACAGCGGGGGGCTCACAGATACGCAGTATTTT.

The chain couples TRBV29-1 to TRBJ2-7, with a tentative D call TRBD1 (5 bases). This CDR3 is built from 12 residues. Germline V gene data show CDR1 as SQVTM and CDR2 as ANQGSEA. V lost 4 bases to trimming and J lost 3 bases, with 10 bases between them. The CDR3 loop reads CSVGDSDYEQYF. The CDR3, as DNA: TGCAGCGTTGGCGACAGCGACTACGAGCAGTACTTC.

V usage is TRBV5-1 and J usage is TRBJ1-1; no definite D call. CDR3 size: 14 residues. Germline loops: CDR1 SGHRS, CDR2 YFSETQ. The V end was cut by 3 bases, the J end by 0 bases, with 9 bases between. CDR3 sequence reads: CASSYSQMNTEAFF. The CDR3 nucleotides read TGCGCCAGCAGCTATAGTCAAATGAACACTGAAGCTTTCTTT.

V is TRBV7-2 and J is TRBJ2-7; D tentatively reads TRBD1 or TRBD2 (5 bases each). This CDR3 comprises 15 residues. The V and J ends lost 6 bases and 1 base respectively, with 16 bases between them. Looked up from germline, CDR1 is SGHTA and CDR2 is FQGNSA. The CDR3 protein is CASSIGLGVSYEQYF. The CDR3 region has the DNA TGTGCCAGCAGTATCGGACTGGGGGTGTCCTACGAGCAGTACTTC.

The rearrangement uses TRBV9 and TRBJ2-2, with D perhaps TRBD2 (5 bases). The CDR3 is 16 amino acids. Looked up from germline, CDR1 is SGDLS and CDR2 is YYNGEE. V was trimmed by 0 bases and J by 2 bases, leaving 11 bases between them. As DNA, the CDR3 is TGTGCCAGCAGCGTAGTTTCCGGACTTAACACCGGGGAGCTGTTTTTT. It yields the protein CASSVVSGLNTGELFF.